This paragraph reports one T cell receptor beta chain. Its specificity is not known. J lost 4 bases, V lost 4 bases, and 11 bases had no gene match. CDR1 and CDR2 from the germline V gene are SGHDT and YYEEEE. This CDR3 region has 17 residues. PCR employed 60 Vbeta and 13 Jbeta primers. Libraries were prepared by immunoSEQ multiplex PCR; TCRdb keeps only in-frame clonotypes and omits some of them. The sample lists roughly 160,000 clones; 80% were seen once. The sample belongs to a study of cytomegalovirus exposure and HLA in healthy donors. Regarding the study as a whole: Cytomegalovirus status was reportedly diagnosed by the classifier with high specificity and sensitivity. Based on reports, TCR beta sequences accurately predicted HLA-A and HLA-B alleles for most subjects. The records held CMV serostatus as the only immune exposure information.

The rearrangement links TRBV5-6 to TRBJ1-6; 7 nucleotides align to TRBD1. The specimen was PBMCs. The receptor was isolated from a man aged 18-30 years in good health and CMV-seropositive. This CDR3 is CASSRSSGTVYNSPLHF. The CDR3 nucleotides are TGTGCCAGCAGCCGCTCCTCCGGGACAGTTTATAATTCACCCCTCCACTTT. The whole variable domain, filled in from reference TRBV5-6 and TRBJ1-6, reads DAGVTQSPTHLIKTRGQQVTLRCSPKSGHDTVSWYQQALGQGPQFIFQYYEEEERQRGNFPDRFSGHQFPNYSSELNVNALLLGDSALYLCASSRSSGTVYNSPLHFGNGTRLTVT.